The 31 T cell receptor beta chains presented below share a single source sample, sequenced in a study of T cell repertoires in cytomegalovirus infection. TCRdb itself ran the reads through MiXCR, one entry per CDR3 protein. The sample has approximately 500,000 distinct CDR3 sequences, 10% to 12% seen once. The sequencing sample was made of PBMCs. The source is a human donor in good health (CMV status not recorded). Some clones in this sample may be carry-over from other donors' samples.

This clonotype has ten or more counts. The chain employs TRBV5-4 and TRBJ2-2; 7 nucleotides line up with TRBD1. CDR1 and CDR2 from the germline V gene are SGHNT and YYREEE (reference sequence). J gave up 0 bases and V 3 bases, and 8 bases lay outside the gene matches. CDR3 length equals 17 residues. CDR3 in DNA: TGTGCCAGCAGCTCCCGGACAGGACCAGCGAACACCGGGGAGCTGTTTTTT. It specifies CASSSRTGPANTGELFF. The full variable domain, completed using reference TRBV5-4 and TRBJ2-2, is ETGVTQSPTHLIKTRGQQVTLRCSSQSGHNTVSWYQQALGQGPQFIFQYYREEENGRGNFPPRFSGLQFPNYSSELNVNALELDDSALYLCASSSRTGPANTGELFFGEGSRLTVL.

This clonotype was picked up many times. The chain is built from TRBV6-5 and TRBJ2-5; possibly TRBD1 for D (5 bases). The CDR3 spans 15 residues. Germline lookup yields CDR1 MNHEY and CDR2 SVGAGI. V was cut by 6 bases and J by 7 bases, with 21 bases left in between. The CDR3, as DNA: TGTGCCAGCAGACCCGAGACAGCCGGCCCATGGACCCAGTACTTC. It translates to CASRPETAGPWTQYF.

This clonotype was seen at least ten times. The rearrangement links TRBV28 to TRBJ2-1, with D unclear. Trimming took off 6 bases at V and 0 bases at J, with 12 bases between the two ends. Germline-derived CDR1 and CDR2 are MDHEN and SYDVKM. The CDR3 length is 15 residues. CDR3 region: CASSIVGVSYNEQFF. Written as DNA, the CDR3 is TGTGCCAGCAGCATCGTTGGCGTCTCCTACAATGAGCAGTTCTTC.

This clonotype has more than one count but fewer than ten. V is TRBV27 and J is TRBJ2-1; the D gene is possibly TRBD2 (5 bases). The germline CDR1 and CDR2 sequences are MNHEY and SMNVEV (reference sequence). The CDR3 has 16 amino acids. The V end was cut by 3 bases, the J end by 4 bases, with 16 bases between. The CDR3: CASSFSLSGSYNEQFF. For the CDR3, the DNA is TGTGCCAGCAGTTTTTCCCTTTCGGGATCTTACAATGAGCAGTTCTTC.

There are a few counts of this clonotype. The V call is TRBV15, the J call TRBJ1-4; D uncertain. Per germline, CDR1 LNHNV and CDR2 YYDKDF (reference sequence). Trimming took 3 bases from V and 5 from J, leaving 10 bases between them. The CDR3 has 14 amino acids. The DNA of the CDR3 is TGTGCCACCAGCAGCCGGGGTAGGAATGAAAAACTGTTTTTT. Protein: CATSSRGRNEKLFF.

The table lists this clonotype with many counts. This sequence joins TRBV6-1 and TRBJ2-5, with 8 bases lining up with TRBD2. In germline, CDR1 is MNHNS, CDR2 SASEGT. The CDR3 covers 14 residues. J lost 5 bases, V lost 2 bases, and 4 bases had no gene match. The CDR3: CASSERGGIETQYF. The CDR3 DNA reads TGTGCCAGCAGTGAACGGGGGGGGATTGAGACCCAGTACTTC.

This clonotype was counted ten times or more. The rearrangement links TRBV12-3 or TRBV12-4 to TRBJ1-1; D gene uncertain. V was pared by 6 bases and J by 1 base, with 30 bases between. The CDR3 is 20 residues long. CDR3: CASRKYKLSGGEGSNTEAFF. The CDR3 DNA is TGTGCCAGCAGGAAATACAAACTATCCGGTGGGGAGGGTTCGAACACTGAAGCTTTCTTT.

This clonotype was picked up a small number of times. V usage is TRBV4-2 and J usage is TRBJ2-6; D gene unclear. Germline V gene data show CDR1 as LGHNA and CDR2 as YNFKEQ. The CDR3 covers 16 residues. V was trimmed by 4 bases and J by 2 bases, leaving 12 bases between them. The CDR3 DNA sequence: TGTGCCAGCAGCCCGACTGCTCCCCCTGGGGCCAACGTCCTGACTTTC. It encodes CASSPTAPPGANVLTF.

Many counts were recorded for this clonotype. The chain employs TRBV7-8 and TRBJ2-7, with 8 bases that match TRBD1. With V trimmed by 1 base and J by 2 bases, 4 bases remained unmatched. Germline CDR1 and CDR2: SGHVS and FQNEAQ. The CDR3 is 15 residues long. This CDR3 is CASSLGPQGAYEQYF. CDR3 bases: TGTGCCAGCAGCTTAGGCCCACAGGGGGCCTACGAGCAGTACTTC.

This clonotype has a count of ten or more. The CDR3 loop reads CASSFDPTSENTIYF. The DNA for the CDR3 is TGTGCCAGCAGCTTTGACCCAACCTCGGAAAACACCATATATTTT. V and J are TRBV5-4 and TRBJ1-3, with D unclear. Trimming pared 2 bases from V and 6 bases from J, leaving 15 bases between. The CDR3 length is 15 residues. The germline V gene encodes CDR1 SGHNT and CDR2 YYREEE (reference sequence).

This clonotype appeared many times. The chain joins TRBV6-2 or TRBV6-3 to TRBJ2-3, with D unresolved. V was cut by 7 bases and J by 2 bases, with 13 bases left in between. This CDR3 contains 14 residues. The germline gives CDR1 MNHEY, CDR2 SVGEGT. CDR3 in DNA: TGTGCCAGCACCCTGATGGGGTTCACAGATACGCAGTATTTT. Translating it yields CASTLMGFTDTQYF.

This clonotype showed up many times. The rearrangement joins TRBV30 to TRBJ2-6, with D unresolved. The CDR3 covers 14 residues. With 4 bases removed from V and 0 bases from J, the gap between germline ends came to 7 bases. CDR1 is GTSNPN, CDR2 SVGIG, per germline (reference sequence). This chain's CDR3 is CAWTRSSGANVLTF. For the CDR3, the DNA is TGTGCCTGGACGAGGAGCTCTGGGGCCAACGTCCTGACTTTC.

The rearrangement joins TRBV11-2 to TRBJ1-2; D not resolved. Trimming left V 0 bases short and J 0 bases short, with 8 bases between. The CDR3 contains 15 residues. CDR1 SGHAT and CDR2 FQNNGV come from the germline V gene. The DNA of the CDR3 is TGTGCCAGCAGCTTAGACCGGACTGCTAACTATGGCTACACCTTC. It encodes CASSLDRTANYGYTF.

This clonotype was seen ten or more times. V usage is TRBV24-1 and J usage is TRBJ2-2; possibly TRBD1 for D (6 bases). This CDR3 region has 14 residues. The germline V gene has CDR1 KGHDR and CDR2 SFDVKD. The V and J ends lost 12 bases and 1 base respectively, with 14 bases between them. The CDR3 is CAAGPGQNTGELFF. CDR3 bases: TGTGCCGCGGGCCCGGGACAGAACACCGGGGAGCTGTTTTTT.

This clonotype was seen more than once but under ten times. The V call is TRBV5-6, the J call TRBJ2-3; D is unclear. The V gene's germline CDR1 is SGHDT and CDR2 YYEEEE. The CDR3 loop spans 17 amino acids. With 0 bases removed from V and 3 bases from J, the gap between germline ends came to 17 bases. CDR3 in amino acids: CASSLGVEALWTDTQYF. The CDR3 nucleotides are TGTGCCAGCAGCTTGGGGGTCGAGGCACTTTGGACAGATACGCAGTATTTT.

The chain employs TRBV5-5 and TRBJ2-6; D gene ambiguous. There are 17 residues in the CDR3. V was pared by 0 bases and J by 0 bases, with 10 bases between. Germline CDR1 SGHKS, CDR2 YYEKEE (reference sequence). The DNA for the CDR3 is TGTGCCAGCAGCTTGGCCCCAGCTCTCTCTGGGGCCAACGTCCTGACTTTC. Translated: CASSLAPALSGANVLTF.

This clonotype came up many times. The chain has TRBV6-1 and TRBJ2-1; 10 nucleotides line up with TRBD2. V was pared by 4 bases and J by 9 bases, with 9 bases of the junction left unmatched. The CDR3 contains 15 residues. Germline CDR1 reads MNHNS; CDR2 reads SASEGT. The CDR3 is CASSGGTSAKGEQFF. The CDR3 DNA reads TGTGCCAGCAGTGGGGGGACTAGCGCCAAGGGTGAGCAGTTCTTC.

This clonotype was counted at least ten times. This chain joins TRBV7-8 and TRBJ1-5; a weak D match, TRBD1 (6 bases). The CDR3 has 15 residues. CDR1 is SGHVS and CDR2 is FQNEAQ in the germline V gene. V dropped 0 bases and J dropped 6 bases, with 12 bases sitting between them. The CDR3 DNA reads TGTGCCAGCAGCTTAGCCAGGGGCGGCTCTCAGCCCCAGCATTTT. It specifies CASSLARGGSQPQHF.

The V and J genes are TRBV2 and TRBJ2-1; D gene uncertain. Germline V gene sequence: CDR1 SNHLY, CDR2 FYNNEI. The ends were cut back, 8 bases at V and 7 bases at J, with 21 bases in the middle. The CDR3 consists of 15 residues. This CDR3 is CASLTQPVLLNEQFF. CDR3 nucleotides: TGTGCCAGCCTGACCCAGCCTGTATTATTAAATGAGCAGTTCTTC.

This clonotype was observed many times. This chain joins TRBV6-2 or TRBV6-3 and TRBJ1-1, with D unclear. Germline V gives CDR1 MNHEY, CDR2 SVGEGT. V was shortened by 2 bases and J by 0 bases, with 4 bases between the two germline ends. The CDR3 totals 13 residues. DNA of the CDR3: TGTGCCAGCAGTTACGAAGTGAACACTGAAGCTTTCTTT. Translating it yields CASSYEVNTEAFF.

This clonotype appeared many times. The chain carries TRBV9 and TRBJ2-7, with D perhaps TRBD2 (6 bases). The length of the CDR3 is 14 residues. Germline V gives CDR1 SGDLS, CDR2 YYNGEE. V dropped 4 bases and J dropped 0 bases, with 11 bases sitting between them. The DNA of the CDR3 is TGTGCCAGCAGCCCCCGGGAGACCTCCTACGAGCAGTACTTC. This codes for CASSPRETSYEQYF.

The chain couples TRBV20-1 to TRBJ2-3, with 10 bases identical to TRBD2. This CDR3 is 18 amino acids long. CDR1 and CDR2 (germline): DFQATT, SNEGSKA (reference sequence). V trimming: 3 bases; J trimming: 2 bases; junction bases outside the gene matches: 14. CDR3 in amino acids: CSASGSSGGRLITDTQYF. The CDR3, as DNA: TGCAGTGCTAGCGGGTCTAGCGGGGGCCGCCTCATCACAGATACGCAGTATTTT.

This clonotype was observed at least ten times. The genes are TRBV10-3 and TRBJ2-1; TRBD2 agrees at 7 bases. The V gene's germline CDR1 is ENHRY and CDR2 SYGVKD. The length of the CDR3 is 12 residues. The V segment lost 5 bases and the J segment 7 bases; nucleotides outside the gene matches: 2. The CDR3 coding sequence is TGTGCCATCAGTAGCGGGGCTAATGAGCAGTTCTTC. It translates to CAISSGANEQFF.

CDR3 in amino acids: CASSFGGPNTYNEQFF. CDR3 bases: TGTGCCAGCAGCTTCGGGGGTCCTAATACCTACAATGAGCAGTTCTTC. The chain uses TRBV5-4 and TRBJ2-1, with a weak D call TRBD2 (6 bases). V shed 2 bases and J shed 2 bases, with 14 bases lying between them. Germline V CDR1 and CDR2: SGHNT, YYREEE (reference sequence). The CDR3 is 16 amino acids.

This clonotype occurred many times. CDR3 protein: CASRTGDSKNIQYF. For the CDR3, the DNA is TGTGCCAGCAGGACAGGGGATTCCAAAAACATTCAGTACTTC. V is TRBV6-1 and J is TRBJ2-4, with 8 bases that match TRBD1. After removal of 6 bases from V and 2 bases from J, the junction contained 3 bases not matched to a gene. The germline V gene encodes CDR1 MNHNS and CDR2 SASEGT. CDR3 size: 14 residues.

This clonotype was seen at least ten times. The V gene is TRBV18, the J gene TRBJ2-2, with D perhaps matching TRBD2 (6 bases). Germline V lookup: CDR1 KGHSH, CDR2 LQKENI. The V end lost 2 bases, the J end lost 0 bases, and 7 bases lay between the germline ends. This CDR3 has 15 residues. The CDR3, as DNA: TGTGCCAGCTCACCAAGGGACTCGAACACCGGGGAGCTGTTTTTT. This sequence encodes CASSPRDSNTGELFF.

This clonotype was seen ten or more times. CDR3 sequence (DNA): TGCAGTGCCCCCAGGGCGCGGGTGCCCTACGAGCAGTACTTC. Amino acids: CSAPRARVPYEQYF. V is TRBV20-1 and J is TRBJ2-7; D tentatively fits TRBD1 or TRBD2 (5 bases each). The CDR3 is 14 residues long. The V end was cut by 6 bases, the J end by 2 bases, with 17 bases between. Per germline, CDR1 DFQATT and CDR2 SNEGSKA (reference sequence).

This clonotype has just a few counts. The chain employs TRBV7-9 and TRBJ1-1; TRBD1 might be the D (5 bases). Germline-derived CDR1 and CDR2 are SEHNR and FQNEAQ (reference sequence). The CDR3 is made up of 15 amino acids. Trimming cost V 1 base and J 4 bases, with 13 bases left between them. CDR3 loop: CASSLGIPGLTEAFF. The CDR3 nucleotides read TGTGCCAGCAGCTTAGGCATCCCAGGGCTCACTGAAGCTTTCTTT. Drawing the rest from reference TRBV7-9 and TRBJ1-1, the complete variable domain is DTGVSQNPRHKITKRGQNVTFRCDPISEHNRLYWYRQTLGQGPEFLTYFQNEAQLEKSRLLSDRFSAERPKGSFSTLEIQRTEQGDSAMYLCASSLGIPGLTEAFFGQGTRLTVV.

This clonotype came up many times. The rearrangement joins TRBV7-3 to TRBJ1-1, with TRBD1 as a possible D gene (5 bases). The germline V gene encodes CDR1 SGHTA and CDR2 FQGTGA. V lost 1 base and J 1 base, leaving 7 bases between the germline ends. The CDR3 has 14 amino acids. CDR3 DNA: TGTGCCAGCAGCTTAAAGGGGACGAACACTGAAGCTTTCTTT. Translation: CASSLKGTNTEAFF.

In its sample, this clonotype was seen a few times. V usage is TRBV12-3 or TRBV12-4 and J usage is TRBJ1-4; 9 nucleotides agree with TRBD1. This CDR3 contains 13 residues. J was trimmed by 5 bases and V by 10 bases; bases with no gene match: 5. The CDR3 bases are TGTGCCACCAACAGGGGGCTCAATGAAAAACTGTTTTTT. This codes for CATNRGLNEKLFF.

In this sample, this clonotype turned up a few times. This chain connects TRBV18 to TRBJ1-2; TRBD1 is a possible D gene (6 bases). The CDR3 length is 12 residues. V lost 8 bases and J 7 bases, leaving 14 bases between the germline ends. Germline CDR1 is KGHSH and CDR2 is LQKENI. In DNA form, the CDR3 reads TGTGCCAGCCCCACAGGGACTGGTGGCTACACCTTC. Its protein is CASPTGTGGYTF.